This record concerns one T cell receptor (beta chain) sequence. This sample is part of a study of blood T cell repertoires in COVID-19. Across the whole study: Whether acute or convalescent, the COVID-19 samples came from the United States, Italy and Spain.

Data came from immunoSEQ multiplex PCR; TCRdb stores just in-frame clones and leaves some out. The sample holds about 59,000 clones; approximately 90% are singletons and the top ten take roughly 15%. The CDR3 has 15 amino acids. V lost 6 bases to trimming and J lost 3 bases; unmatched junction nucleotides: 6. Per the germline V gene, CDR1 is MNHNY and CDR2 is SVGAGI (reference sequence). The TCR comes from a man of 80 years or more with acute or convalescent COVID-19. The sample was peripheral blood. This chain joins TRBV6-6 and TRBJ2-3, with TRBD2 matching 10 bases. The CDR3 spells CASRTSGGATDTQYF. CDR3 coding DNA: TGTGCCAGCAGGACAAGCGGGGGGGCGACAGATACGCAGTATTTT.